This T cell receptor beta chain originates from a study of tumor and adjacent non-tumor tissue in lung cancer. RNA was extracted from bulk tissue without any cell sorting. Germline lookup yields CDR1 SGHNT and CDR2 YENEEA. The CDR3 runs to 19 residues. Three rounds of nested PCR, following a modified ARM-PCR protocol, produced the TCRbeta library. TCRdb called the multiplex PCR reads again in MiXCR, with one record for every CDR3 protein. Of roughly 140,000 distinct CDR3 sequences in the sample, approximately 66% were seen once. This clonotype was recorded only once. The junction differs from germline at one of its ends, possibly a read error.

The chain couples TRBV11-3 to TRBJ2-1, with TRBD2 matching 15 bases. This clonotype originated in a man in his fifties or sixties with small cell lung cancer. Input material: lung tumor tissue. CDR3 sequence reads: CASSLEWTSGRAGRNGQFF. The CDR3 DNA reads as TGTGCCAGCAGCTTAGAATGGACTAGCGGGAGGGCCGGGAGAAATGGGCAGTTCTTC.